This TCR beta chain emerged from a study of OX40 agonist ivuxolimab in advanced cancers. For the study at large: Hepatocellular carcinoma, melanoma, renal cell or head and neck cancer occurred in dose-escalation patients. Three dose-escalation patients had partial responses: one with hepatocellular carcinoma and two with cutaneous melanoma. Findings and limits, study-wide: In a subset of nonresponders, normalized T-cell clonal expansion was also low. Averaged across samples, CD8+ T cells carried more expanded clones than CD4+ did.

As regards this clone: Its specificity is not known.

CDR1 and CDR2 from the germline V gene are SGHVS and FQNEAQ. Between the trimmed V and J ends, which lost 4 bases and 11 bases, there was a span of 14 bases. The CDR3 totals 12 residues. TCRdb keeps only in-frame clones here, not all; method: immunoSEQ multiplex PCR. The data contain 65,000 to 95,000 clones, roughly 88% of them singletons. The sequencing used CD4+ or CD8+ T cells sorted from blood, collected in a trial of the OX40 agonist ivuxolimab. This TCR derives from an adult with an advanced solid tumor such as melanoma, head and neck, liver or kidney cancer. The chain employs TRBV7-8 and TRBJ2-5; D unresolved. CDR3 region: CASSSSSGRQYF. Here the CDR3 DNA reads TGTGCCAGCAGCTCCTCCTCCGGCCGGCAGTACTTC.